This T cell receptor (beta chain) came from a study of cytomegalovirus exposure and HLA in healthy donors. Looking at the study overall: Later analysis reported that the 130 or so validation repertoires shared the platform of the roughly 700 first-cohort repertoires.

The CDR3 is 13 amino acids. Germline V CDR1 and CDR2: SEHNR, FQNEAQ (reference sequence). V gave up 6 bases and J gave up 3 bases, with 12 bases separating them. Sequencing used immunoSEQ multiplex PCR; TCRdb keeps in-frame clones, though not all of them. Of 150,000 to 200,000 clones in the sample, approximately 80% were seen once. This clone was detected only a few times. The same CDR3 can be traced to other DNA sequences in this sample. Sequencing was carried out using PBMCs. The chain couples TRBV7-9 to TRBJ2-7; D is perhaps TRBD1 (6 bases). The origin of this receptor is a woman aged 30 to 39 in good health and CMV-seropositive. CDR3 DNA sequence: TGTGCCAGCAGTCCGAGGGGGAACTACGAGCAGTACTTC. This encodes CASSPRGNYEQYF. Full variable domain (rest looked up from reference TRBV7-9 and TRBJ2-7): DTGVSQNPRHKITKRGQNVTFRCDPISEHNRLYWYRQTLGQGPEFLTYFQNEAQLEKSRLLSDRFSAERPKGSFSTLEIQRTEQGDSAMYLCASSPRGNYEQYFGPGTRLTVT.